The clone carrying this TCR beta chain has just a few counts. Its target is unknown. Use of 60 Vbeta and 13 Jbeta primers characterized the PCR. Clones were read by immunoSEQ multiplex PCR, and TCRdb kept only the in-frame ones, dropping some. The repertoire holds roughly 120,000 clones, with roughly 68% as singletons. This specimen comes from a study of cytomegalovirus exposure and HLA in healthy donors. Study information: Among the roughly 370 genotyped donors, less than 85% were placed in the Caucasian-associated ancestry cluster.

Study-wide points: Upon later analysis, HLA-associated TCR beta chains proved more clonally expanded than other, equally common chains.

Germline V gene lookup returns CDR1 SQVTM and CDR2 ANQGSEA. The CDR3 runs to 14 residues. The junction had 10 bases not matched to a gene; V was cut back by 3 bases and J by 8 bases. Sequenced input: PBMCs. This chain connects TRBV29-1 to TRBJ2-1; 7 bases are shared with TRBD2. This TCR derives from a man aged 25-45 years in good health and CMV-seropositive. The CDR3 sequence: CSVEAGAKGDEQFF. The CDR3 DNA reads as TGCAGCGTTGAGGCGGGAGCTAAAGGAGATGAGCAGTTCTTC.